This T cell receptor beta chain appears in the sequencing data of a study of blood T cell repertoires in COVID-19. The table came from immunoSEQ multiplex PCR; TCRdb's copy has only in-frame clones and leaves some out. Among 75,000 to 100,000 clones listed, over 70% were seen once. Germline V CDR1 and CDR2: LNHDA, SQIVND (reference sequence). V dropped 5 bases and J dropped 7; count of bases not matched to a gene: 10. CDR3 length: 14 amino acids. The source is an elderly woman with acute or convalescent COVID-19. The sample was peripheral blood. V usage is TRBV19 and J usage is TRBJ2-5; 7 nucleotides line up with TRBD2. CDR3 nucleotide sequence: TGTGCCAGTAGTTCCGGGACTGGGAGGGGGACCCAGTACTTC. It specifies CASSSGTGRGTQYF.